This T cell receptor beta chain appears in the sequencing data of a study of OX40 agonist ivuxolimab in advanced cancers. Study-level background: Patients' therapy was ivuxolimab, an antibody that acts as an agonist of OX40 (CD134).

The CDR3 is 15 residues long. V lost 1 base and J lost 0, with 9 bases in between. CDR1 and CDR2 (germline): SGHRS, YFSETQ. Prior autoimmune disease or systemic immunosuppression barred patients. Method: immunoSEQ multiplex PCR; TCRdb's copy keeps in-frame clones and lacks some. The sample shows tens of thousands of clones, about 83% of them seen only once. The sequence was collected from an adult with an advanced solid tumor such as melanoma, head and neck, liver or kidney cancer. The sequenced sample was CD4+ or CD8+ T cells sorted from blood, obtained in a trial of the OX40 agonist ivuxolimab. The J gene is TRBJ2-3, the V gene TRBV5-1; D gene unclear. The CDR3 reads CASSLPLGSTDTQYF. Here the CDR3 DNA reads TGCGCCAGCAGCTTGCCGCTTGGGAGCACAGATACGCAGTATTTT.